This T cell receptor (beta chain) was sequenced for a study of T cells after posttransplantation cyclophosphamide. Findings of the study overall: Later post-transplant blood repertoires were often dominated by donor CD8+ memory clones. Recipient CMV seropositivity and CMV reactivation strongly tracked TRB clonality. Skin or GI-infiltrating T cells shared few TRB sequences with blood.

Germline V gene data show CDR1 as ENHRY and CDR2 as SYGVKD. Germline trimming cut 4 bases from V and 11 bases from J; bases unmatched to any gene: 19. This CDR3 has 16 amino acids. Some clones are missing from TCRdb's copy, which holds only in-frame ones; the method was immunoSEQ multiplex PCR. This sample carries approximately 13,000 clones, none of them present only once. Cyclophosphamide on days +3 and +4 followed busulfan-fludarabine conditioning and a marrow graft. This clone was seen repeatedly, ten times or more. The target antigen is unknown. The sample here was PBMCs, taken 950 to 1,200 days after allogeneic stem cell transplant with posttransplant cyclophosphamide. The receptor was derived from a female patient aged 40-50 years who received an allogeneic stem cell transplant from a related donor, was CMV-positive, and had no GVHD. Some T cells may trace back to the graft donor. The chain uses TRBV10-3 and TRBJ1-1, with 7 bases fitting TRBD1. CDR3 protein: CAISGTGQGGPSAAFF. The CDR3 DNA follows: TGTGCCATCAGTGGGACGGGGCAGGGGGGACCCTCTGCTGCTTTCTTT.